This T cell receptor beta chain comes out of a study of shared clonotypes between healthy human individuals. Whole-study findings and limits: In having few donors, the study represented limited genetic and exposure-history diversity.

This clone was counted between two and nine times. Its target is not known. Naive CD8 cells were CD45RO-negative, positively selected for CCR7, excluding terminally differentiated effector memory CD45RA+ cells. This table comes from immunoSEQ multiplex PCR, and its TCRdb copy is limited to in-frame clones, with some not included. The repertoire holds some 2,100,000 clones, 90% to 95% seen once, with approximately 1.7% in the top ten. The CDR3 has 13 residues. The ends were cut back, 5 bases at V and 5 bases at J, with 12 bases in the middle. CDR1 and CDR2 (germline): MDHEN, SYDVKM. This sequence joins TRBV28 and TRBJ1-1; no firm D call. This sequence was found in a man younger than 35 in good health. Some clones in this sample may be carry-over from other donors' samples. The sequenced sample consisted of naive CD8+ T cells from PBMCs. The CDR3: CASSPTMRTEAFF. The CDR3 DNA is TGTGCCAGCAGTCCGACCATGAGGACTGAAGCTTTCTTT. Combining the CDR3 with reference TRBV28 and TRBJ1-1 gives the whole variable domain DVKVTQSSRYLVKRTGEKVFLECVQDMDHENMFWYRQDPGLGLRLIYFSYDVKMKEKGDIPEGYSVSREKKERFSLILESASTNQTSMYLCASSPTMRTEAFFGQGTRLTVV.